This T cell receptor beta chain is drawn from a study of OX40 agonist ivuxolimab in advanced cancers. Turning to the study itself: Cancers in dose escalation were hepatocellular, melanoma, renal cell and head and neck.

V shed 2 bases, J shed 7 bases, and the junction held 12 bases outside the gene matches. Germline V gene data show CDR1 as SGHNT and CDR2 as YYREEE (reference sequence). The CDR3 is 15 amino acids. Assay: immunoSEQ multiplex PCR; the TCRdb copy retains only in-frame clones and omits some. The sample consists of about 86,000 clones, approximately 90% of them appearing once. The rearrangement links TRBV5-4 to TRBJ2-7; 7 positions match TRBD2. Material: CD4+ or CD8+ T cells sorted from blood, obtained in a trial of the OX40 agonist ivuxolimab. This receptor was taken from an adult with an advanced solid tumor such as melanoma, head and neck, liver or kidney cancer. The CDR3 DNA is TGTGCCAGCAGCTTAGATCGAGCGGGATTGAGGGAGCAGTACTTC. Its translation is CASSLDRAGLREQYF. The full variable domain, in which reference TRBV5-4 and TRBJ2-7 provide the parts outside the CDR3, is ETGVTQSPTHLIKTRGQQVTLRCSSQSGHNTVSWYQQALGQGPQFIFQYYREEENGRGNFPPRFSGLQFPNYSSELNVNALELDDSALYLCASSLDRAGLREQYFGPGTRLTVT.